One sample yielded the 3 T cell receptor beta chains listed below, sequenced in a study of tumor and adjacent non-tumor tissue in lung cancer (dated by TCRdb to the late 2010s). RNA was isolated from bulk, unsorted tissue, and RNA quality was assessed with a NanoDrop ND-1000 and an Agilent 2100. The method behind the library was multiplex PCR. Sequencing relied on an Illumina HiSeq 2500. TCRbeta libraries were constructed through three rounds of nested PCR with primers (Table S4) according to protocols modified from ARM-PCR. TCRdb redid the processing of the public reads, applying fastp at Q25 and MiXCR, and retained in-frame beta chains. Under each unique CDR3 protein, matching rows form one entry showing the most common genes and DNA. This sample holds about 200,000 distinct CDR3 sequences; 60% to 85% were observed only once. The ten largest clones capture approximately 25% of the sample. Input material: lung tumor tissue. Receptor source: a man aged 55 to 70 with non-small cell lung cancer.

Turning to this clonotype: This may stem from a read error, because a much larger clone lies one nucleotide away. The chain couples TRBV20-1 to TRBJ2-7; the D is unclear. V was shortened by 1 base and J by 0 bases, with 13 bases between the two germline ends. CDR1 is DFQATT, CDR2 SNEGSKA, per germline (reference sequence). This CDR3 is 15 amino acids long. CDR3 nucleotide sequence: TGCAGTGCTAGAGTGGTGACATTCAGCTCCTACGAGCAGTACTTC. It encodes CSARVVTFSSYEQYF.

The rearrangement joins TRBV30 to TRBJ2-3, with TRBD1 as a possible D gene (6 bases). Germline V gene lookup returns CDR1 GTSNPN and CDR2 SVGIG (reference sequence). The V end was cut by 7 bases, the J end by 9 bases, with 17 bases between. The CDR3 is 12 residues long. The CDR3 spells CASRPRGRTQYF. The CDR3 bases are TGTGCCTCTCGCCCCAGGGGAAGGACGCAGTATTTT. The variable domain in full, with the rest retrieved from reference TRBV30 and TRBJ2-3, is SQTIHQWPATLVQPVGSPLSLECTVEGTSNPNLYWYRQAAGRGLQLLFYSVGIGQISSEVPQNLSASRPQDRQFILSSKKLLLSDSGFYLCASRPRGRTQYFGPGTRLTVL.

The CDR3 is CASSLAGTASLRYGYTF. The CDR3 coding sequence is TGTGCCAGCAGCTTAGCCGGGACAGCCTCACTTAGATATGGCTACACCTTC. The gene calls are TRBV11-1 and TRBJ1-2; 7 positions agree with TRBD1. Germline V gene lookup returns CDR1 SGHAT and CDR2 FQDESV (reference sequence). Unmatched junction bases numbered 12, after V lost 0 bases and J lost 5 bases. The CDR3 spans 17 residues.